The clone carrying this TCR beta chain was detected a few times. The data were obtained in a study of T-cell reconstitution after alpha-beta-depleted transplantation in children. It was with unique molecular identifiers that the TCRbeta library was prepared. TCRdb independently ran MiXCR on the PCR reads; one entry per CDR3 protein. The sample carries some 200,000 distinct CDR3 sequences, approximately 14% recorded once. Germline V gives CDR1 SGHRS, CDR2 YFSETQ. This CDR3 region has 17 residues. V was pared by 2 bases and J by 0 bases, with 15 bases between. The sequencing used PBMCs from the stem cell graft donor, collected from the stem cell graft. The rearrangement uses TRBV5-1 and TRBJ2-1, with D possibly being TRBD2 (6 bases). This clonotype was obtained from a human donor who donated a stem cell graft to a child with acute lymphoblastic leukemia. Written as DNA, the CDR3 is TGCGCCAGCAGCTTAGGTGAGGCGGGGCCCTCCTACAATGAGCAGTTCTTC. This sequence encodes CASSLGEAGPSYNEQFF.